Presented here are 15 T cell receptor beta chains from one specimen sequenced in a study of blood T cell repertoires in COVID-19. Libraries were prepared by immunoSEQ multiplex PCR; TCRdb keeps only in-frame clonotypes and omits some of them. The data hold a few hundred thousand clones, with around 80% observed a single time. Sequencing was carried out using peripheral blood. These receptors were obtained from a woman between 40 and 55 years old who had recovered from COVID-19.

V and J are TRBV2 and TRBJ1-2, with 7 positions matching TRBD1. V dropped 7 bases and J dropped 1; count of bases not matched to a gene: 3. Germline V gene sequence: CDR1 SNHLY, CDR2 FYNNEI. The CDR3 runs to 13 residues. DNA for the CDR3: TGTGCCAGCAACCCAGGGGGTAACTATGGCTACACCTTC. Protein product: CASNPGGNYGYTF.

This chain links TRBV7-9 with TRBJ1-1; no clear D gene. The CDR3 has 13 amino acids. Germline V gene data show CDR1 as SEHNR and CDR2 as FQNEAQ (reference sequence). Deletions cut 5 bases from V and 4 bases from J, with 11 bases between. CDR3 sequence reads: CASSDHPSTEAFF. The CDR3 DNA sequence: TGTGCCAGCAGCGATCATCCGAGCACTGAAGCTTTCTTT.

V is TRBV5-1 and J is TRBJ1-2, with 11 bases aligning to TRBD1. V was clipped by 2 bases and J by 5 bases; unmatched bases: 5. Germline values: CDR1 SGHRS, CDR2 YFSETQ. The CDR3 contains 15 residues. As DNA, the CDR3 is TGCGCCAGCAGCTTTTCCGGGACAGGGGGGTATGGCTACACCTTC. As protein: CASSFSGTGGYGYTF.

The chain uses TRBV11-3 and TRBJ2-4, with a possible D match to TRBD2 (7 bases). Per germline, CDR1 SGHNT and CDR2 YENEEA. Between the trimmed V and J ends, which lost 6 bases and 0 bases, there was a span of 12 bases. CDR3 length equals 15 residues. CDR3 bases: TGTGCCAGCAGTGGGCGGGGGCAAGCCAAAAACATTCAGTACTTC. Residues: CASSGRGQAKNIQYF.

This clone was found a few times. This chain uses TRBV5-1 with TRBJ1-3; a weak D match, TRBD1 (6 bases). The CDR3 runs to 15 residues. Germline CDR1 SGHRS, CDR2 YFSETQ. Trimming left V 2 bases short and J 0 bases short, with 9 bases between. CDR3 coding DNA: TGCGCCAGCAGCTTAACAGGGAACTCTGGAAACACCATATATTTT. Translated: CASSLTGNSGNTIYF.

V usage is TRBV5-1 and J usage is TRBJ2-5; D may be TRBD1 (5 bases). V was trimmed by 4 bases and J by 7 bases, leaving 11 bases between them. Looked up from germline, CDR1 is SGHRS and CDR2 is YFSETQ. The length of the CDR3 is 12 residues. The CDR3 spells CASSQGMGTQYF. Here the CDR3 DNA reads TGCGCCAGCAGCCAGGGAATGGGGACCCAGTACTTC.

The V and J genes are TRBV27 and TRBJ1-3; 7 bases map to TRBD1. The trim removed 4 bases at V and 4 bases at J, leaving 4 bases unmatched. This CDR3 region has 14 residues. From germline, CDR1 is MNHEY and CDR2 SMNVEV (reference sequence). CDR3 nucleotides: TGTGCCAGCAGTTCCGACAGGGAGGGAAACACCATATATTTT. Protein: CASSSDREGNTIYF.

The J gene is TRBJ1-1, the V gene TRBV5-1; 12 bases align to TRBD1. The CDR3 covers 14 residues. Germline CDR1 is SGHRS and CDR2 is YFSETQ. Trimming removed 3 bases from V and 6 bases from J; junction bases left unmatched: 3. CDR3 coding DNA: TGCGCCAGCAGCTCCGGGACAGGGGGCGCTGAAGCTTTCTTT. Its translation is CASSSGTGGAEAFF.

The CDR3 bases are TGTGCCAGCAGTTCCGGACAGGGGGCGACCTACGAGCAGTACTTC. Translating it yields CASSSGQGATYEQYF. The rearrangement links TRBV27 to TRBJ2-7, with TRBD1 matching over 11 bases. V lost 4 bases to trimming and J lost 2 bases; unmatched junction nucleotides: 4. Germline V lookup: CDR1 MNHEY, CDR2 SMNVEV (reference sequence). The CDR3 is 15 residues long.

V and J are TRBV3-1 (or the pseudogene TRBV3-2) and TRBJ2-3, with 9 bases matching TRBD2. The CDR3 loop spans 14 amino acids. V dropped 4 bases and J dropped 3; count of bases not matched to a gene: 2. Germline V CDR1 and CDR2: LGHDT, YNNKEL (reference sequence). The chain's CDR3 is CASSPLAGTDTQYF. The CDR3 bases are TGTGCCAGCAGCCCCCTAGCGGGGACAGATACGCAGTATTTT.

This chain joins TRBV7-2 and TRBJ2-3; 10 positions agree with TRBD2. The CDR3 is made up of 14 amino acids. The V gene's germline CDR1 is SGHTA and CDR2 FQGNSA. Trimming at V came to 3 bases and at J to 5 bases, leaving 2 bases not matched to a gene. This chain's CDR3 is CASSFLAGVDTQYF. The CDR3 DNA follows: TGTGCCAGCAGCTTTCTAGCGGGGGTAGATACGCAGTATTTT.

For the CDR3, the DNA is TGTGCCAGCAGTGACAGGGGGCCGGGAGAGACCCAGTACTTC. Encoded protein: CASSDRGPGETQYF. The chain recombines TRBV25-1 with TRBJ2-5, with 8 bases lining up with TRBD1. This CDR3 spans 14 amino acids. V shed 3 bases, J shed 4 bases, and the junction held 4 bases outside the gene matches. Germline-derived CDR1 and CDR2 are MGHDK and SYGVNS.

CDR3 region: CASSLSSTGETQYF. The DNA for the CDR3 is TGTGCCAGCAGCTTGTCGTCTACGGGAGAGACCCAGTACTTC. The chain has TRBV5-4 and TRBJ2-5; D gene ambiguous. The CDR3 consists of 14 residues. V lost 1 base, J lost 4 bases, and 11 bases lay in between. Germline V CDR1 and CDR2: SGHNT, YYREEE (reference sequence).

V usage is TRBV9 and J usage is TRBJ1-6, with TRBD1 identical over 7 bases. With 5 bases clipped from V and 9 bases from J, the junction kept 14 bases outside the gene matches. CDR3 size: 16 residues. CDR1 is SGDLS, CDR2 YYNGEE, per germline. CDR3 in amino acids: CASRGGGGQESSPLHF. Here the CDR3 DNA reads TGTGCCAGCAGGGGGGGTGGAGGACAGGAATCTTCACCCCTCCACTTT.

The rearrangement uses TRBV3-1 (or the pseudogene TRBV3-2) and TRBJ2-3; the match to TRBD2 covers 11 bases. This CDR3 is built from 15 residues. Germline V gene sequence: CDR1 LGHDT, CDR2 YNNKEL (reference sequence). The V segment lost 5 bases and the J segment 2 bases; nucleotides outside the gene matches: 3. The CDR3 DNA reads TGTGCCAGCAGCTTGGGACTAGCGGACACAGATACGCAGTATTTT. It specifies CASSLGLADTDTQYF.